This passage covers 8 T cell receptor beta chains from one sample sequenced in a study of vaccination and CD4 T cells after COVID-19. Indicated treatment: approximately nine-day PBMC culture with coronavirus spike peptide pools or control peptides (ViraFEST assay). At the Johns Hopkins FTIC core, DNA taken from cultured CD4+ T cells was sequenced by way of the Oncomine TCR Beta short-read assay. TCRdb independently ran MiXCR on the PCR reads; one entry per CDR3 protein. The sample yields about 19,000 distinct CDR3 sequences, about 71% seen once. No antigen has been assigned to these receptors. The sample was CD4+ T cells from blood, cultured in vitro. The source of these receptors is a human donor who had recovered from COVID-19.

In this sample, this clonotype turned up once. The chain uses TRBV11-2 and TRBJ2-7, with D perhaps assigned TRBD1 or TRBD2 (5 bases each). CDR3 length: 15 residues. CDR1 SGHAT and CDR2 FQNNGV come from the germline V gene. Trimming removed 5 bases at V and 6 bases at J, with 20 bases between. The CDR3 reads CASSPNRGQGFEQYF. DNA of the CDR3: TGTGCCAGCAGCCCTAACCGGGGCCAAGGGTTCGAGCAGTACTTC.

This clonotype is a singleton in its sample. J is TRBJ1-1 and V is TRBV6-2 or TRBV6-3; TRBD1 might be the D (6 bases). The germline CDR1 and CDR2 sequences are MNHEY and SVGEGT. V lost 6 bases and J lost 7, with 15 bases in between. The CDR3 is made up of 13 amino acids. DNA for the CDR3: TGTGCCAGCAGATCCTACAGGGTCGGTGAAGCTTTCTTT. Amino acids: CASRSYRVGEAFF.

This clonotype has only a few counts. The chain uses TRBV6-2 or TRBV6-3 and TRBJ1-5; maybe TRBD1 (6 bases). CDR1 is MNHEY and CDR2 is SVGEGT in the germline V gene. V lost 6 bases and J lost 6, with 15 bases in between. This CDR3 is 14 amino acids long. This CDR3 is CASSPTGRGQPQHF. The CDR3 DNA is TGTGCCAGCAGCCCCACAGGGCGCGGTCAGCCCCAGCATTTT.

The V call is TRBV20-1, the J call TRBJ2-2, with 14 bases identical to TRBD2. The CDR3 has 18 amino acids. Germline-derived CDR1 and CDR2 are DFQATT and SNEGSKA (reference sequence). V gave up 2 bases and J gave up 4 bases; unmatched junction bases: 9. CDR3 sequence: CSARPRLAGGPSTGELFF. DNA for the CDR3: TGCAGTGCTAGACCCCGACTAGCGGGAGGGCCTTCCACCGGGGAGCTGTTTTTT.

The chain couples TRBV6-2 or TRBV6-3 to TRBJ2-2; D is possibly TRBD1 (6 bases). CDR1 is MNHEY, CDR2 SVGEGT, per germline. The CDR3 consists of 15 residues. Between the trimmed V and J ends, which lost 2 bases and 5 bases, there was a span of 12 bases. Here the CDR3 reads CASSYARGRTGELFF. Here the CDR3 DNA reads TGTGCCAGCAGTTACGCCAGGGGAAGAACCGGGGAGCTGTTTTTT.

This chain links TRBV20-1 with TRBJ1-5; possible D gene TRBD1, 5 bases. Trimming pared 5 bases from V and 4 bases from J, leaving 12 bases between. The CDR3 covers 13 residues. CDR1 is DFQATT, CDR2 SNEGSKA, per germline (reference sequence). The chain's CDR3 is CSAGRGSNQPQHF. DNA for the CDR3: TGCAGTGCTGGCCGGGGGTCGAATCAGCCCCAGCATTTT.

This clonotype was observed a single time. The chain is built from TRBV7-2 and TRBJ2-3, with D possibly being TRBD2 (5 bases). The V end lost 1 base, the J end lost 0 bases, and 8 bases lay between the germline ends. This CDR3 spans 15 amino acids. Germline V lookup: CDR1 SGHTA, CDR2 FQGNSA. Here the CDR3 DNA reads TGTGCCAGCAGCTTAGGGCTAGCCAGCACAGATACGCAGTATTTT. Translating gives CASSLGLASTDTQYF.

The V and J genes are TRBV20-1 and TRBJ1-1, with TRBD1 as a possible D gene (5 bases). V was pared by 0 bases and J by 1 base, with 9 bases between. The germline V gene encodes CDR1 DFQATT and CDR2 SNEGSKA (reference sequence). This CDR3 comprises 14 residues. The DNA for the CDR3 is TGCAGTGCTAGAGATCAGCAGGGGAACACTGAAGCTTTCTTT. Translated, it gives CSARDQQGNTEAFF.